Shown below are 10 T cell receptor beta chains from a single sample sequenced in a study of T-cell reconstitution after alpha-beta-depleted transplantation in children. A TCRbeta library incorporating unique molecular identifiers was prepared. TCRdb independently ran MiXCR on the PCR reads; one entry per CDR3 protein. The sample has 750,000 to 950,000 distinct CDR3 sequences, 16% seen once. Sample: PBMCs, mostly from graft donor cells, taken 360 days after TCRalphabeta/CD19-depleted stem cell transplant. The receptors derive from a male patient aged 10 to 17 who had a stem cell transplant for acute lymphoblastic leukemia, so the T cells may come from the graft donor.

The V gene is TRBV11-2, the J gene TRBJ2-7, with no clear D. There are 12 residues in the CDR3. In germline, CDR1 is SGHAT, CDR2 FQNNGV. The V and J ends lost 3 bases and 5 bases respectively, with 8 bases between them. For the CDR3, the DNA is TGTGCCAGCAGCTTCGCCGAGGACGAGCAGTACTTC. This gives the protein CASSFAEDEQYF.

This clonotype was observed a handful of times. The CDR3 loop reads CASSISLDSPRTSGRFNEQFF. The CDR3 nucleotides read TGTGCCAGCAGCATCTCCTTGGACAGCCCAAGGACTAGCGGGAGGTTCAATGAGCAGTTCTTC. The chain links TRBV9 to TRBJ2-1, with TRBD2 identical over 14 bases. The CDR3 covers 21 residues. Looked up from germline, CDR1 is SGDLS and CDR2 is YYNGEE. The V segment lost 4 bases and the J segment 6 bases; nucleotides outside the gene matches: 21.

This chain uses TRBV7-3 with TRBJ2-6; TRBD1 aligns across 11 bases. Germline assignment: CDR1 SGHTA and CDR2 FQGTGA. The CDR3 has 21 residues. V gave up 1 base and J gave up 1 base; unmatched junction bases: 12. In DNA form, the CDR3 reads TGTGCCAGCAGCTTAATTATAGGGGGACAGGGGGACTATTCTGGGGCCAACGTCCTGACTTTC. Encoded protein: CASSLIIGGQGDYSGANVLTF.

The chain couples TRBV3-1 to TRBJ2-7; no firm D call. Looked up from germline, CDR1 is LGHDT and CDR2 is YNNKEL (reference sequence). The CDR3 has 14 amino acids. V lost 2 bases to trimming and J lost 9 bases, with 17 bases between them. CDR3 amino acids: CASSQNSPDTGQYF. CDR3 sequence (DNA): TGTGCCAGCAGCCAAAATTCGCCCGATACTGGGCAGTACTTC.

V usage is TRBV12-3 or TRBV12-4 and J usage is TRBJ2-5, with D tentatively TRBD2 (6 bases). CDR3 length: 14 residues. With 6 bases removed from V and 2 bases from J, the gap between germline ends came to 13 bases. The CDR3 sequence is CASRPLGRQETQYF. The CDR3 DNA reads TGTGCCAGCAGGCCGCTAGGGAGGCAAGAGACCCAGTACTTC.

The genes are TRBV2 and TRBJ2-1, with 9 bases aligning to TRBD2. Unmatched junction bases numbered 3, after V lost 6 bases and J lost 9 bases. The CDR3 has 12 amino acids. Germline CDR1 is SNHLY and CDR2 is FYNNEI. The CDR3 spells CASRDSGSEQFF. In DNA form, the CDR3 reads TGTGCCAGCAGGGATAGCGGGAGTGAGCAGTTCTTC.

This clonotype was seen a handful of times. The rearrangement uses TRBV7-7 and TRBJ2-7; 8 bases are shared with TRBD1. Trimming at V came to 2 bases and at J to 7 bases, leaving 4 bases not matched to a gene. The length of the CDR3 is 13 residues. Germline V CDR1 and CDR2: SSHAT, FNYEAQ (reference sequence). CDR3 protein: CASSLHRGVEQYF. The CDR3, as DNA: TGTGCCAGCAGCTTACACAGGGGGGTTGAGCAGTACTTC.

The chain is built from TRBV30 and TRBJ2-1; 7 bases fit TRBD1. The CDR3 has 11 residues. Looked up from germline, CDR1 is GTSNPN and CDR2 is SVGIG (reference sequence). In nucleotides, the CDR3 is TGTGCTTTCTTGACAGGGAATGAGCAGTTCTTC. Its translation: CAFLTGNEQFF.

The chain carries TRBV4-1 and TRBJ2-4; no reliable D call. Germline V gives CDR1 MGHRA, CDR2 YSYEKL. The CDR3 is made up of 17 amino acids. V was shortened by 0 bases and J by 0 bases, with 12 bases between the two germline ends. CDR3 loop: CASSQEMGHLAKNIQYF. The CDR3 bases are TGCGCCAGCAGCCAAGAGATGGGCCATCTAGCCAAAAACATTCAGTACTTC.

This clonotype was recorded many times. The genes are TRBV10-3 and TRBJ2-2; D is undetermined. CDR3 size: 12 residues. Per the germline V gene, CDR1 is ENHRY and CDR2 is SYGVKD. With 2 bases removed from V and 8 bases from J, the gap between germline ends came to 6 bases. The CDR3 DNA reads TGTGCCATCAGTGAGCTCAGGGGGGAGCTGTTTTTT. This translates into CAISELRGELFF.